This TCR beta chain is from a study of regulatory T cells in long-lasting Graves disease. Arm-PCR of CDR3 regions and iRepertoire HTBI primers were the basis on which TCR beta libraries were built. TCRdb re-derived calls from the multiplex PCR reads in MiXCR, one entry per CDR3 protein. The sample lists a few hundred thousand distinct CDR3 sequences, roughly 15% occurring once. This clonotype has only a few counts. The sample's time point: newly diagnosed GD, antithyroid drugs for less than 3 months. RNA from PBMCs was the source of the TCR library. The sample was also reused in another study, on T cells in Graves' hyperthyroidism and ophthalmopathy. From that report: Blood also carried most thyroid clonotypes expanded above 0.001. Using 13 V-J features, a model discriminated ophthalmopathy from stable hyperthyroidism.

The source of this sequence is a woman aged 45-65 years with Graves disease. The sequencing used peripheral blood mononuclear cells (PBMCs), collected at new diagnosis, from a patient treated with antithyroid drugs.

CDR3 in DNA: TGTGCCAGCAGTTTTTCCGGTGGAAACACCATATATTTT. Translation: CASSFSGGNTIYF. The gene calls are TRBV27 and TRBJ1-3; D is uncertain. CDR1 is MNHEY and CDR2 is SMNVEV in the germline V gene (reference sequence). Trimming shortened V by 3 bases and J by 3 bases, and 6 bases separated the two germline ends. The CDR3 is made up of 13 amino acids.